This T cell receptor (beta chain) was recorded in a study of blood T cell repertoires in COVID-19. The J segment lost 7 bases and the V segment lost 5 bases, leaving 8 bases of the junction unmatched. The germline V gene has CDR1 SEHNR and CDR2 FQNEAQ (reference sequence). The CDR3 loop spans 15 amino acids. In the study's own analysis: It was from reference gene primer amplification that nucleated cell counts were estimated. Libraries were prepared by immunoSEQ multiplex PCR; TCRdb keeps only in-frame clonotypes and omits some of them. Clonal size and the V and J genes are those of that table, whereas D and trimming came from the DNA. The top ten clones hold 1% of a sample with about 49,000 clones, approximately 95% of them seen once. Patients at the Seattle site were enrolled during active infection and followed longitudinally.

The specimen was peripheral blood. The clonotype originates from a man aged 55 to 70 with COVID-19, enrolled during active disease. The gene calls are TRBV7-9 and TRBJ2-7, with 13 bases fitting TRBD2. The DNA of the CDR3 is TGTGCCAGCAGCCTCGGACTAGCGGGAGTACAGGAGCAGTACTTC. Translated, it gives CASSLGLAGVQEQYF.